Presented here are 8 T cell receptor beta chains from one specimen sequenced in a study of T cells in women clearing cervical HPV infection. Clones were read by immunoSEQ multiplex PCR, and TCRdb kept only the in-frame ones, dropping some. Recorded for this sample: around 22,000 clones. The sequenced material came from blood buffy coat. The receptors were sampled from a woman aged 18 to 75 with a cervical HPV16 infection that either progressed to CIN3+ or cleared (not recorded which).

On this clone: The read is 3 residues too short to cover the CDR3 end, so that end is filled in from the germline J gene. The chain combines TRBV20-1 with TRBJ2-7, with D possibly matching TRBD1 (6 bases). V was shortened by 2 bases and J by 2 bases, with 10 bases between the two germline ends. Germline assignment: CDR1 DFQATT and CDR2 SNEGSKA (reference sequence). The CDR3 covers 13 residues. This chain's CDR3 is CSARRQATYEQYF. The covered CDR3 bases are TGCAGTGCTAGACGACAGGCCACCTACGAG.

For this clone: The read ends 3 residues shy of where the CDR3 ends; the end is completed using the germline J gene. This rearrangement joins TRBV7-2 to TRBJ2-3; TRBD2 agrees at 10 bases. CDR3 size: 15 residues. Germline V gene lookup returns CDR1 SGHTA and CDR2 FQGNSA. After removal of 5 bases from V and 1 base from J, the junction contained 3 bases not matched to a gene. The CDR3 sequence is CASSRTSGRTDTQYF. The covered CDR3 bases are TGTGCCAGCAGCCGGACTAGCGGACGCACAGATACG.

As for this clone: Coverage ceases 3 residues before the CDR3 finishes, and the germline J gene fills in the end. Distinct nucleotide sequences in the sample also encode this CDR3. V is TRBV20-1 and J is TRBJ1-1; TRBD1 matches 9 bases. The germline V gene encodes CDR1 DFQATT and CDR2 SNEGSKA (reference sequence). The CDR3 is 12 amino acids. CDR3 bases read: TGCAGTGCTACTGGGACAGGGTACCAA. The encoded protein is CSATGTGYQ. The entire CDR3 protein reads CSATGTGYQAFF.

A note on this clone: The sequenced fragment ends 3 residues before the CDR3 boundary, so the rest is inferred from the germline J gene. The V gene is TRBV28, the J gene TRBJ2-3, with TRBD2 matching 7 bases. Germline assignment: CDR1 MDHEN and CDR2 SYDVKM. This CDR3 has 15 residues. After removal of 6 bases from V and 6 bases from J, the junction contained 12 bases not matched to a gene. The CDR3 bases that were read are TGTGCCAGCAGCCCCACTGGGGGGGTCTGGGATACG. It specifies CASSPTGGVWDT. The full CDR3 sequence reads CASSPTGGVWDTQYF.

By frequency, this clone registers medium-sized. The CDR3 extends 3 residues past the end of the read, so its final part is completed from the germline J gene. The chain couples TRBV20-1 to TRBJ1-2; D remains ambiguous. The ends were cut back, 7 bases at V and 7 bases at J, with 13 bases in the middle. CDR3 length: 11 residues. Germline CDR1 DFQATT, CDR2 SNEGSKA (reference sequence). CDR3 region: CSGPVLGGYTF. The CDR3 DNA, read in part, is TGCAGTGGCCCCGTCCTAGGTGGC.

The CDR3 sequence: CASSGSRASGANVLTF. The CDR3 DNA, read in part, is TGTGCCAGCAGTGGGTCGCGGGCCTCTGGGGCCAACGTC. The rearrangement uses TRBV2 and TRBJ2-6; tentative D call: TRBD2 (5 bases). The read comes to an end 3 residues before the CDR3 does, leaving the germline J gene to fill in the end. In germline, CDR1 is SNHLY, CDR2 FYNNEI. The ends were cut back, 4 bases at V and 0 bases at J, with 10 bases in the middle. The CDR3 length is 16 residues. Looking up the rest from reference TRBV2 and TRBJ2-6 gives the full variable domain: EPEVTQTPSHQVTQMGQEVILRCVPISNHLYFYWYRQILGQKVEFLVSFYNNEISEKSEIFDDQFSVERPDGSNFTLKIRSTKLEDSAMYFCASSGSRASGANVLTFGAGSRLTVL.

Note on this clone: The read gets to within 3 residues of the CDR3 end, and the germline J gene fills in the rest. The genes are TRBV2 and TRBJ2-2; D might be TRBD2 (5 bases). This CDR3 comprises 15 residues. V lost 3 bases and J 3 bases, leaving 11 bases between the germline ends. CDR1 and CDR2 (germline): SNHLY, FYNNEI. This CDR3 reads CASSEDSPDTGELFF. Incomplete CDR3 DNA: TGTGCCAGCAGTGAGGACTCACCTGACACCGGGGAG.

CDR3 bases read: TGCAGTGCCCCCTCAGGGGCAGATACG. The encoded protein is CSAPSGADT. The entire CDR3 sequence reads CSAPSGADTQYF. This chain links TRBV20-1 with TRBJ2-3; D may be TRBD1 (6 bases). The DNA ends 3 residues before the CDR3 does, and the rest of the CDR3 is filled in from the germline J gene. With 6 bases removed from V and 4 bases from J, the gap between germline ends came to 11 bases. There are 12 residues in the CDR3. The germline V gene has CDR1 DFQATT and CDR2 SNEGSKA (reference sequence).